This T cell receptor beta chain originates from a study of T cell responses to AZD1222 COVID-19 vaccine. Comments on this clone: No antigen is known for it.

The CDR3 covers 14 residues. Per germline, CDR1 LNHDA and CDR2 SQIVND (reference sequence). Trimming removed 2 bases from V and 7 bases from J; junction bases left unmatched: 7. The repertoire was sequenced with immunoSEQ multiplex PCR; TCRdb's copy has only in-frame clones and lacks some. The repertoire has around 70,000 clones, approximately 85% of them found once; the top ten carry around 25%. General study results and limits: All repertoire sampling was performed exclusively after the peak T cell response.

This clonotype was sampled from an adult in good health. The chain employs TRBV19 and TRBJ1-2, with 7 bases matching TRBD1. The sample was peripheral blood, taken on day 0 of MenACWY control vaccination. This chain's CDR3 is CASSITGEVSGYTF. For the CDR3, the DNA is TGTGCCAGTAGTATAACAGGGGAGGTATCTGGCTACACCTTC. The full variable domain, in which reference TRBV19 and TRBJ1-2 provide the parts outside the CDR3, is DGGITQSPKYLFRKEGQNVTLSCEQNLNHDAMYWYRQDPGQGLRLIYYSQIVNDFQKGDIAEGYSVSREKKESFPLTVTSAQKNPTAFYLCASSITGEVSGYTFGSGTRLTVV.